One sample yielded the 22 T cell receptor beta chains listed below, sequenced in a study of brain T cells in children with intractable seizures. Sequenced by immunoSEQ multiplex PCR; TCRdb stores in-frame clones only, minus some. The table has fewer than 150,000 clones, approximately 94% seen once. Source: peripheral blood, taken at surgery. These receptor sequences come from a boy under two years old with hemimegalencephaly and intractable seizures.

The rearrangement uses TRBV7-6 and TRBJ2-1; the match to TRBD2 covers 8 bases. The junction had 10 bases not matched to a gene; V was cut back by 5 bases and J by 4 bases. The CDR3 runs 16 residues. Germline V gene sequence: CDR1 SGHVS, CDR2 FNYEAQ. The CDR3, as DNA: TGTGCCAGCAGCCTTTATAGCGGGACCCTATACAATGAGCAGTTCTTC. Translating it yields CASSLYSGTLYNEQFF.

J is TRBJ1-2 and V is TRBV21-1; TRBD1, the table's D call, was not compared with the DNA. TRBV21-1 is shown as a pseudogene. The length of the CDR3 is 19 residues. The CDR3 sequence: CASSIQTGIGADTNYGYTF. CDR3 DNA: TGTGCCAGCAGCATCCAGACAGGTATCGGTGCAGATACTAACTATGGCTACACCTTC.

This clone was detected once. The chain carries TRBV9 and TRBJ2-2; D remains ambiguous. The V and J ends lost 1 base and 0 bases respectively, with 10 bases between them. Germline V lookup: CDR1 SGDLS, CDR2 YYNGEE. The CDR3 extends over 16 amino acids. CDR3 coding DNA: TGTGCCAGCAGCGTATCGGGCCCATCGAACACCGGGGAGCTGTTTTTT. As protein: CASSVSGPSNTGELFF.

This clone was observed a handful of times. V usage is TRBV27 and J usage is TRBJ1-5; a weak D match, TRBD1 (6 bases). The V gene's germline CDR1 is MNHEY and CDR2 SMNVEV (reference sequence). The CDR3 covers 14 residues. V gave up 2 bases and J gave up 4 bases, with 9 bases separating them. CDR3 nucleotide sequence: TGTGCCAGCAGTTTAGGGACAAGGAATCAGCCCCAGCATTTT. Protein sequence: CASSLGTRNQPQHF.

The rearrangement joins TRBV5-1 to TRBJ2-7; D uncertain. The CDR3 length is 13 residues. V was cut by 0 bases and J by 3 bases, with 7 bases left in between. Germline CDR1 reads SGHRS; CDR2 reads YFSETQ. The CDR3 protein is CASSLGDGYEQYF. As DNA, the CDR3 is TGCGCCAGCAGCTTGGGCGACGGCTACGAGCAGTACTTC.

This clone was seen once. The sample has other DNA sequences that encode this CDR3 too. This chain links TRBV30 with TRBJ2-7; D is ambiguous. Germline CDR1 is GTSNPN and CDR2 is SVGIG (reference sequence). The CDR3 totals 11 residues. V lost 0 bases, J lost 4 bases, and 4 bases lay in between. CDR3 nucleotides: TGTGCCTGGAGTGTACAATACGAGCAGTACTTC. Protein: CAWSVQYEQYF.

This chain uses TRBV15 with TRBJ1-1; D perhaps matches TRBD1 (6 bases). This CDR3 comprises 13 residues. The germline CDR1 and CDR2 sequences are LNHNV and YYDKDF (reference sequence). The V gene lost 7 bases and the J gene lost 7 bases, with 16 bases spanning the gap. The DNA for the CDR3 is TGTGCCACCACCCTTGGGGGCTACGGTGAAGCTTTCTTT. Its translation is CATTLGGYGEAFF.

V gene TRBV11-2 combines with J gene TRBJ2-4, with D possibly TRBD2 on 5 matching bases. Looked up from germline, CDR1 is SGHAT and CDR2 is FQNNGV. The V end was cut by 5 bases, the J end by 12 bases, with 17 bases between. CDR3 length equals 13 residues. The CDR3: CASSLTQKRDQYF. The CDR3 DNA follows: TGTGCCAGCAGCCTCACACAAAAACGGGATCAGTACTTC.

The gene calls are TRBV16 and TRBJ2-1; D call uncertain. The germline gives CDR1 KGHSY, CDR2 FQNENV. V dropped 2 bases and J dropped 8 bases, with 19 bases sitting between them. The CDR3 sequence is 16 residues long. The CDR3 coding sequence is TGTGCCAGCAGCCAACGCTCTTTGGCCCGGTACGATGAGCAGTTCTTC. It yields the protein CASSQRSLARYDEQFF.

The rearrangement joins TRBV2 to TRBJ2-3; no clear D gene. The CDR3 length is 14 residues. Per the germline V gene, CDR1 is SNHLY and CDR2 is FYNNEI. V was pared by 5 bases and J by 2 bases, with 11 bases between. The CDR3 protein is CASSYVRPTDTQYF. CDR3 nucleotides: TGTGCCAGCAGTTATGTTAGGCCCACAGATACGCAGTATTTT. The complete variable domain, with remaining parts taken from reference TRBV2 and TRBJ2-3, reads EPEVTQTPSHQVTQMGQEVILRCVPISNHLYFYWYRQILGQKVEFLVSFYNNEISEKSEIFDDQFSVERPDGSNFTLKIRSTKLEDSAMYFCASSYVRPTDTQYFGPGTRLTVL.

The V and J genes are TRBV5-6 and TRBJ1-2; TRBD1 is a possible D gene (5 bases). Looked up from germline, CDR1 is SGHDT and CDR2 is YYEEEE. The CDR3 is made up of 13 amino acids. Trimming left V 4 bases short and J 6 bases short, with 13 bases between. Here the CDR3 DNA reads TGTGCCAGCAGCAACAGCCCGGGGGATGGCTACACCTTC. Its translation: CASSNSPGDGYTF.

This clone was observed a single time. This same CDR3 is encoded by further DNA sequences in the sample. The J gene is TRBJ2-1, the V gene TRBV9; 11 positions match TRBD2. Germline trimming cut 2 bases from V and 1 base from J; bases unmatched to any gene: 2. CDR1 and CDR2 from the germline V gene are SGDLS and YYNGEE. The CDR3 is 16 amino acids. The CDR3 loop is CASSVLAGGSYNEQFF. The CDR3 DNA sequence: TGTGCCAGCAGCGTCTTAGCGGGGGGGTCCTACAATGAGCAGTTCTTC. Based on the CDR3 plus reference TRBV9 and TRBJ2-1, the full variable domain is DSGVTQTPKHLITATGQRVTLRCSPRSGDLSVYWYQQSLDQGLQFLIQYYNGEERAKGNILERFSAQQFPDLHSELNLSSLELGDSALYFCASSVLAGGSYNEQFFGPGTRLTVL.

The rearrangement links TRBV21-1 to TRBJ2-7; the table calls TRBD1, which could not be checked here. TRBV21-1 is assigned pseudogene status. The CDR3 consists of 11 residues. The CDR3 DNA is TGTGCCAGCAGCAAACAGGGCGAGCAGTACTTC. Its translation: CASSKQGEQYF.

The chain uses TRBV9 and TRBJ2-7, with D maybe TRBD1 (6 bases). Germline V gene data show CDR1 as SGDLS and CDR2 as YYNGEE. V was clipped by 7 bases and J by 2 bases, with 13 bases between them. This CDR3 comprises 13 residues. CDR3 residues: CASGTGHTYEQYF. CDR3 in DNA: TGTGCCAGCGGGACGGGACATACCTACGAGCAGTACTTC.

The chain's CDR3 is CASSGTAPEKLFF. The CDR3 bases are TGTGCCAGCAGTGGGACGGCTCCGGAAAAACTGTTTTTT. The chain couples TRBV9 to TRBJ1-4; D might be TRBD1 (5 bases). Trimming pared 5 bases from V and 8 bases from J, leaving 13 bases between. This CDR3 spans 13 amino acids. CDR1 and CDR2 from the germline V gene are SGDLS and YYNGEE. Full variable domain (outside the CDR3, taken from reference TRBV9 and TRBJ1-4): DSGVTQTPKHLITATGQRVTLRCSPRSGDLSVYWYQQSLDQGLQFLIQYYNGEERAKGNILERFSAQQFPDLHSELNLSSLELGDSALYFCASSGTAPEKLFFGSGTQLSVL.

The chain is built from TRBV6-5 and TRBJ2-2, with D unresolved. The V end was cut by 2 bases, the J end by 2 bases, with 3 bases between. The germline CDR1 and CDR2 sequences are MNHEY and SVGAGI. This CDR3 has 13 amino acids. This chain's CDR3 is CASSYLNTGELFF. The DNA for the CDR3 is TGTGCCAGCAGTTACCTTAACACCGGGGAGCTGTTTTTT.

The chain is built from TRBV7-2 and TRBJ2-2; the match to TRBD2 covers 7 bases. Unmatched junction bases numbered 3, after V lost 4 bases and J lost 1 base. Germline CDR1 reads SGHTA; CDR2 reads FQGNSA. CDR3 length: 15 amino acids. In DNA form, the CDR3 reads TGTGCCAGCAGCTCTCTAGCGGAGAACACCGGGGAGCTGTTTTTT. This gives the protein CASSSLAENTGELFF.

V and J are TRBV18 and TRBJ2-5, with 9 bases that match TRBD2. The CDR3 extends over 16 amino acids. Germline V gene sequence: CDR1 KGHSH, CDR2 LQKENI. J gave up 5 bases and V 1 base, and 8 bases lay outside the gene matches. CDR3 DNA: TGTGCCAGCTCACCACGCTCTAGCGGGATGGGGGAGACCCAGTACTTC. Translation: CASSPRSSGMGETQYF.

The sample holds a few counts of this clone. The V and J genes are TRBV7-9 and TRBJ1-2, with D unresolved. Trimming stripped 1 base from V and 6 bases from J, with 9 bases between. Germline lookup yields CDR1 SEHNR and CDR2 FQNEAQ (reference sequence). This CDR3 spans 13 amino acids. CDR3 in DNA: TGTGCCAGCAGCTTAGAAGACCTAGATGGCTACACCTTC. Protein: CASSLEDLDGYTF.

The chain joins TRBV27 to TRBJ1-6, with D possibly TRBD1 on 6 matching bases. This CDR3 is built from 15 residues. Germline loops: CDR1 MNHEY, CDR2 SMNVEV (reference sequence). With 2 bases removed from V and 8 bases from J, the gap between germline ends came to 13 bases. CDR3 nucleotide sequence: TGTGCCAGCAGTTTAATGGACGGGACACATTCACCCCTCCACTTT. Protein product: CASSLMDGTHSPLHF.

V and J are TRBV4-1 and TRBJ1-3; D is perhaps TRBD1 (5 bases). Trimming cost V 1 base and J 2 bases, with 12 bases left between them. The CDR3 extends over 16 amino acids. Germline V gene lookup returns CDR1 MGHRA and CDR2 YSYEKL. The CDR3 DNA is TGCGCCAGCAGCCAAGGGCCGGGACTCCCTGGAAACACCATATATTTT. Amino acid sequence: CASSQGPGLPGNTIYF.

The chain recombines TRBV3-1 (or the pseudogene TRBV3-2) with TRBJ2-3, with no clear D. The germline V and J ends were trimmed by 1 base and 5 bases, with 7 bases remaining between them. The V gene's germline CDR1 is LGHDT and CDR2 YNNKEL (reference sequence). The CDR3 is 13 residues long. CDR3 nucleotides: TGTGCCAGCAGCCAAGTAGGCATAGATACGCAGTATTTT. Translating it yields CASSQVGIDTQYF.